A single sample gave rise to the 10 T cell receptor beta chains below, sequenced in a study of a mutant IDH1 vaccine in newly diagnosed glioma. Some clones are missing from TCRdb's copy, which holds only in-frame ones; the method was immunoSEQ multiplex PCR. This table has 35,000 to 50,000 clones, under 95% appearing once. These TCRs are of unknown antigen specificity. Time point here: week 23, last vaccination. Doses consisted of 300 ug of mutant IDH1 20-mer peptide each, paired with topical imiquimod. The specimen was PBMCs, collected from a glioma patient whose treatment included an IDH1 peptide vaccine. The receptors were sampled from a man aged 45-65 years with glioma.

The rearrangement uses TRBV19 and TRBJ1-5, with 8 bases aligning to TRBD1. The CDR3 is made up of 14 amino acids. Trimming took 2 bases from V and 5 from J; bases not matched to a gene: 2. CDR1 and CDR2 from the germline V gene are LNHDA and SQIVND (reference sequence). The CDR3 DNA is TGTGCCAGTAGTATACAGGGGGCCGATCAGCCCCAGCATTTT. Translation gives CASSIQGADQPQHF.

The V call is TRBV5-4, the J call TRBJ1-2; 8 bases agree with TRBD1. The V and J ends lost 4 bases and 8 bases, in that order; junction bases with no gene match: 7. There are 13 residues in the CDR3. Germline CDR1 reads SGHNT; CDR2 reads YYREEE (reference sequence). CDR3 nucleotides: TGTGCCAGCAGCGCGGACAGGGCGGGGGGCTACACCTTC. This translates into CASSADRAGGYTF.

CDR3 in DNA: TGTGCCAGCAGTGAGGTCCGGGGGTATGCCAGGGTAAAGGAGGGCTACACCTTC. Encoded protein: CASSEVRGYARVKEGYTF. V is TRBV6-1 and J is TRBJ1-2, with a possible D match to TRBD1 (5 bases). Germline CDR1 reads MNHNS; CDR2 reads SASEGT. Trimming cost V 3 bases and J 8 bases, with 28 bases left between them. This CDR3 region has 18 residues.

This rearrangement joins TRBV29-1 to TRBJ1-2, with 11 bases identical to TRBD1. The CDR3 contains 14 residues. V lost 7 bases to trimming and J lost 3 bases; unmatched junction nucleotides: 7. Germline values: CDR1 SQVTM, CDR2 ANQGSEA. CDR3 bases: TGCAGCGCTCCCAGGACAGGGGGCGACTATGGCTACACCTTC. It translates to CSAPRTGGDYGYTF.

V usage is TRBV5-6 and J usage is TRBJ1-5; D may be TRBD1 (6 bases). V was cut by 1 base and J by 7 bases, with 12 bases left in between. The CDR3 covers 14 residues. Germline lookup yields CDR1 SGHDT and CDR2 YYEEEE. The CDR3 loop is CASSLRGAGQPQHF. CDR3 sequence (DNA): TGTGCCAGCAGCTTGCGGGGGGCAGGGCAGCCCCAGCATTTT.

The chain couples TRBV6-5 to TRBJ2-1; D gene uncertain. V lost 0 bases, J lost 1 base, and 10 bases lay in between. Germline V lookup: CDR1 MNHEY, CDR2 SVGAGI. The CDR3 is made up of 16 amino acids. This CDR3 reads CASSYSLFRSYNEQFF. Written as DNA, the CDR3 is TGTGCCAGCAGTTACTCCTTGTTCAGATCCTACAATGAGCAGTTCTTC.

The V and J genes are TRBV11-2 and TRBJ1-5; D not resolved. The CDR3 is made up of 14 amino acids. V shed 1 base and J shed 4 bases, with 8 bases lying between them. Germline loops: CDR1 SGHAT, CDR2 FQNNGV. In nucleotides, the CDR3 is TGTGCCAGCAGCTTAGCAGTGGGAAATCAGCCCCAGCATTTT. This sequence encodes CASSLAVGNQPQHF.

The rearrangement uses TRBV19 and TRBJ2-7, with 10 bases that match TRBD1. This CDR3 is built from 15 residues. The V gene's germline CDR1 is LNHDA and CDR2 SQIVND (reference sequence). After removal of 3 bases from V and 3 bases from J, the junction contained 5 bases not matched to a gene. The CDR3 protein is CASSISGTGVYEQYF. CDR3 nucleotide sequence: TGTGCCAGTAGTATTTCCGGGACAGGGGTCTACGAGCAGTACTTC. The complete variable domain, with remaining parts taken from reference TRBV19 and TRBJ2-7, reads DGGITQSPKYLFRKEGQNVTLSCEQNLNHDAMYWYRQDPGQGLRLIYYSQIVNDFQKGDIAEGYSVSREKKESFPLTVTSAQKNPTAFYLCASSISGTGVYEQYFGPGTRLTVT.

This clone appeared a single time. The chain has TRBV4-1 and TRBJ2-1; the D call may be TRBD1 or TRBD2 (5 bases each). Germline CDR1 MGHRA, CDR2 YSYEKL. Between the trimmed V and J ends, which lost 2 bases and 3 bases, there was a span of 17 bases. The CDR3 consists of 17 residues. The CDR3 region is CASSQLSVGVDYNEQFF. The CDR3 DNA reads TGCGCCAGCAGCCAACTTAGCGTGGGGGTGGACTACAATGAGCAGTTCTTC.

The rearrangement joins TRBV5-3 to TRBJ2-5, with D maybe TRBD1 (6 bases). TRBV5-3 belongs to the ORF category, with a function that is uncertain. CDR3 length: 19 amino acids. V lost 2 bases to trimming and J lost 5 bases, with 28 bases between them. The CDR3: CARSFPQGNFGCKRETQYF. CDR3 in DNA: TGTGCCAGAAGCTTCCCCCAGGGGAATTTTGGTTGTAAGAGGGAGACCCAGTACTTC.